This is a list of T cell receptor beta chains from one sample in a study of control samples from healthy donors and cancer patients. The assay was immunoSEQ multiplex PCR, and TCRdb's table has in-frame clones only and misses some. The profile covers about 90,000 clones, with 90% appearing a single time and 3% to 4.5% taken by the ten largest. Sample: blood. These receptors came from a woman between 18 and 30 years old in good health. CDR3s leave out the opening cysteine and the closing phenylalanine or tryptophan.

v_gene,CDR3aa
TRBV19,ASSIVASSNQPQH
TRBV6-6,ASSTLDRGDGYT
TRBV7-2,ASSPTGGPETQY
TRBV4-2,ASSQGTSGEQETQY
TRBV7-6,ASSLALNQGNEQF
TRBV4-1,ASSQATTGNYGYT
TRBV9,ASSVGLAGGQGDTQY
TRBV7-9,ASSSNRQGMDYEQY
TRBV5-1,ASSLGGPGGTDTQY
TRBV20-1,SAPTNTEAF
TRBV9,ASSVLGEITYEQY
TRBV5-8,ASSLFIGAGYGYT
TRBV10-3,AISAAGQGATAGGYT
TRBV27,ASSLGQGAGNTIY
TRBV10-1,ASSENKGGPEAF
TRBV19,ASSPTDRGYNQPQH
TRBV6-4,ASSEGLDRLRSGQY
TRBV4-1,ASSQEPGLRQPQH
TRBV11-1,ASSLERGSTEAF
TRBV13,ASSLVWISSGYT
TRBV12-2,ASRGRGCNTEAF
TRBV27,ASARQGGYGYT
TRBV3-1/TRBV3-2,ASSLGVNPEAF
TRBV7-2,ASSFARQGVGYT
TRBV2,ASSGVRAPLSYEQY
TRBV18,ASSPRSGDGNTIY